The 8 T cell receptor beta chains given below trace back to one sample, sequenced in a study of T cells in Graves' hyperthyroidism and ophthalmopathy. Amplified TCR beta CDR3 regions came from RNA transcripts. Primed by the HTBI set, a first-round RT-PCR was run on the TCR CDR3. TCRdb ran MiXCR on the multiplex PCR reads and lists one entry per CDR3 protein. The data hold some 350,000 distinct CDR3 sequences, with roughly 15% observed a single time. Material: blood. These receptor sequences come from a woman in her forties with Graves' ophthalmopathy.

This clonotype was found many times. This chain joins TRBV20-1 and TRBJ2-5, with 11 bases that match TRBD2. Germline trimming cut 6 bases from V and 3 bases from J; bases unmatched to any gene: 6. The CDR3 runs 14 residues. The germline V gene encodes CDR1 DFQATT and CDR2 SNEGSKA (reference sequence). The CDR3 sequence is CSAQTSGVEETQYF. The CDR3 DNA is TGCAGTGCCCAGACTAGCGGGGTGGAAGAGACCCAGTACTTC.

At least ten counts were recorded for this clonotype. This sequence joins TRBV2 and TRBJ2-5, with D perhaps matching TRBD2 (5 bases). The V gene's germline CDR1 is SNHLY and CDR2 FYNNEI. Trimming left V 1 base short and J 0 bases short, with 6 bases between. The CDR3 is 14 residues long. CDR3 sequence: CASSEGLYQETQYF. DNA for the CDR3: TGTGCCAGCAGTGAAGGACTATACCAAGAGACCCAGTACTTC.

Points on this clonotype: The junction differs from germline at one of its ends, possibly a read error. The chain couples TRBV12-5 to TRBJ1-1, with D unresolved. This CDR3 contains 12 residues. Per germline, CDR1 LGHNT and CDR2 FRNRAP. CDR3 loop: CASTDRNTVAFF. CDR3 DNA: TGTGCTAGTACTGATAGGAACACTGTAGCTTTCTTT.

This rearrangement joins TRBV19 to TRBJ2-7; 8 nucleotides align to TRBD2. Unmatched junction bases numbered 10, after V lost 5 bases and J lost 7 bases. Germline V CDR1 and CDR2: LNHDA, SQIVND (reference sequence). The CDR3 sequence is 14 residues long. CDR3: CASSLDSGSGEQYF. The CDR3 nucleotides read TGTGCCAGTAGTCTCGACAGCGGGAGCGGGGAGCAGTACTTC.

This clonotype was counted a few times. The chain links TRBV27 to TRBJ2-7; 10 bases fit TRBD1. This CDR3 is built from 15 residues. CDR1 MNHEY and CDR2 SMNVEV come from the germline V gene (reference sequence). Trimming removed 1 base from V and 9 bases from J; junction bases left unmatched: 9. The CDR3 DNA reads TGTGCCAGCAGTTTATGGAGAGGACAGGGGGAAACGCAGTACTTC. Protein sequence: CASSLWRGQGETQYF.

There are many counts of this clonotype. The chain recombines TRBV7-2 with TRBJ1-1; D call uncertain. Germline CDR1 and CDR2: SGHTA and FQGNSA. The CDR3 spans 13 residues. Trimming took off 4 bases at V and 4 bases at J, with 10 bases between the two ends. The CDR3 reads CASSSQWGTEAFF. The CDR3 DNA follows: TGTGCCAGCAGCTCCCAATGGGGCACTGAAGCTTTCTTT.

The rearrangement uses TRBV6-1 and TRBJ1-2; D uncertain. Germline V lookup: CDR1 MNHNS, CDR2 SASEGT. CDR3 length equals 14 residues. The V and J ends lost 6 bases and 2 bases respectively, with 13 bases between them. The DNA of the CDR3 is TGTGCCAGCAGGTTTCTTGGTGGAAACTATGGCTACACCTTC. Translating gives CASRFLGGNYGYTF.

This clonotype was counted between two and nine times. The chain links TRBV20-1 to TRBJ1-5; tentative D call: TRBD1 (5 bases). V shed 0 bases and J shed 11 bases, with 14 bases lying between them. The CDR3 is 13 residues long. Germline lookup yields CDR1 DFQATT and CDR2 SNEGSKA (reference sequence). In DNA, the CDR3 is TGCAGTGCTAGAGATCGGTCTGGGGGGGCCCAGCATTTT. Encoded protein: CSARDRSGGAQHF.